The clone carrying this T cell receptor (beta chain) was counted ten times or more. Its antigen is still unknown. The record originates from a study of T-cell reconstitution after alpha-beta-depleted transplantation in children. Overall study results and limits: Reported findings indicate that, about two months after transplant, alpha-beta T cells came from several hundred expanded clones, which were derived from non-depleted graft cells.

The V and J ends lost 5 bases and 3 bases respectively, with 14 bases between them. Per the germline V gene, CDR1 is DFQATT and CDR2 is SNEGSKA (reference sequence). CDR3 length: 14 amino acids. For TCRbeta, the library was prepared with unique molecular identifiers. Via MiXCR, TCRdb re-called the PCR reads, giving one row per CDR3 protein. The sample lists 250,000 to 300,000 distinct CDR3 sequences, 11% occurring once. The rearrangement uses TRBV20-1 and TRBJ1-5, with TRBD1 as a possible D gene (5 bases). The receptor's source is a male patient between 2 and 10 years old who had a stem cell transplant for chronic granulomatous disease, so the T cells may come from the graft donor. Sequenced here: peripheral blood, sampled 180 days after TCRalphabeta/CD19-depleted stem cell transplant. This CDR3 reads CSAAVQGPNQPQHF. In DNA, the CDR3 is TGCAGTGCTGCAGTCCAGGGCCCCAATCAGCCCCAGCATTTT.